This TCR beta chain was found in a study of cytomegalovirus exposure and HLA in healthy donors. This clone was observed a handful of times. Vbeta (60) and Jbeta (13) primers were used in the PCR. Profiling relied on immunoSEQ multiplex PCR, and the TCRdb table lists in-frame clones only, not all of them. The table includes over 150,000 clones, 80% detected once. The sequenced sample was PBMCs. The sequence was collected from a man aged 25-45 years in good health and CMV-seropositive.

The CDR3 is CAISDGRGAGGGNEQFF. In nucleotides, the CDR3 is TGTGCCATCAGTGATGGGCGGGGAGCGGGAGGGGGGAATGAGCAGTTCTTC. V usage is TRBV10-3 and J usage is TRBJ2-1; 10 bases map to TRBD2. With V trimmed by 3 bases and J by 7 bases, 12 bases remained unmatched. CDR1 and CDR2 from the germline V gene are ENHRY and SYGVKD. This CDR3 is built from 17 residues.